These 20 T cell receptor beta chains share one sample of origin, sequenced in a study of identical twins. TCRdb processed the 5' RACE reads anew with MiXCR; each CDR3 protein has one entry. This sample has about 220,000 distinct CDR3 sequences; roughly 10% occur once, and the top ten carry around 5%. The specimen was memory (CD45RO+) T cells sorted from blood. The receptors originated from a woman under 30 in good health.

At least ten counts were recorded for this clonotype. The chain employs TRBV20-1 and TRBJ1-2; possibly TRBD1 for D (5 bases). The ends were cut back, 6 bases at V and 0 bases at J, with 14 bases in the middle. Germline assignment: CDR1 DFQATT and CDR2 SNEGSKA (reference sequence). The CDR3 spans 14 residues. CDR3: CSAPMGTSNYGYTF. CDR3 coding DNA: TGCAGTGCCCCTATGGGGACTTCTAACTATGGCTACACCTTC.

This chain links TRBV20-1 with TRBJ2-5; the D is unclear. Germline CDR1 and CDR2: DFQATT and SNEGSKA (reference sequence). The germline V and J ends were trimmed by 2 bases and 4 bases, with 17 bases remaining between them. CDR3 length equals 15 residues. The CDR3 DNA reads TGCAGTGCTAGATGGTTCGGCAGCAAATCAGAGACCCAGTACTTC. This translates into CSARWFGSKSETQYF.

In this sample, this clonotype turned up many times. The J gene is TRBJ1-3, the V gene TRBV5-5; TRBD1 is a possible D gene (5 bases). Trimming pared 6 bases from V and 0 bases from J, leaving 13 bases between. This CDR3 spans 15 amino acids. Per germline, CDR1 SGHKS and CDR2 YYEKEE (reference sequence). The CDR3 nucleotides read TGTGCCAGCACCGTAATCGGGACCTCTGGAAACACCATATATTTT. This sequence encodes CASTVIGTSGNTIYF.

This clonotype was detected many times. The chain employs TRBV11-3 and TRBJ2-1; TRBD2 agrees at 10 bases. In germline, CDR1 is SGHNT, CDR2 YENEEA. This CDR3 is 14 amino acids long. V lost 5 bases and J lost 7; bases outside the gene matches: 5. The CDR3 here is CASSPNSGGNEQFF. CDR3 in DNA: TGTGCCAGCAGCCCAAATAGCGGGGGGAATGAGCAGTTCTTC.

This clonotype showed up many times. This rearrangement joins TRBV6-5 to TRBJ2-3, with 9 bases fitting TRBD2. The CDR3 spans 16 residues. Per germline, CDR1 MNHEY and CDR2 SVGAGI. Trimming took 3 bases from V and 1 from J; bases not matched to a gene: 5. This chain's CDR3 is CASSYFSGSGTDTQYF. CDR3 in DNA: TGTGCCAGCAGTTATTTTAGCGGGAGTGGCACAGATACGCAGTATTTT.

This clonotype was seen many times. The rearrangement links TRBV6-4 to TRBJ2-1, with D hard to call. Trimming left V 2 bases short and J 2 bases short, with 4 bases between. The CDR3 contains 13 residues. In germline, CDR1 is MRHNA, CDR2 SNTAGT. CDR3 bases: TGTGCCAGCAGTGACGGCACCTACAATGAGCAGTTCTTC. Amino acid sequence: CASSDGTYNEQFF.

In this sample, this clonotype turned up a few times. The V gene is TRBV10-3, the J gene TRBJ1-1, with 7 bases lining up with TRBD1. This CDR3 spans 14 amino acids. Germline CDR1 ENHRY, CDR2 SYGVKD. The V segment lost 6 bases and the J segment 4 bases; nucleotides outside the gene matches: 8. Written as DNA, the CDR3 is TGTGCCATCAGCGACCGACAGGGATTCACTGAAGCTTTCTTT. It specifies CAISDRQGFTEAFF.

The rearrangement links TRBV24-1 to TRBJ2-7, with TRBD1 matching over 9 bases. V was pared by 1 base and J by 5 bases, with 8 bases of the junction left unmatched. The CDR3 covers 16 residues. CDR1 is KGHDR, CDR2 SFDVKD, per germline. As DNA, the CDR3 is TGTGCCACCAGTGATTTCGGGCACAGGGGGCTCAACGAGCAGTACTTC. It is translated as CATSDFGHRGLNEQYF.

This clonotype was picked up a small number of times. The rearrangement uses TRBV5-1 and TRBJ2-1, with 9 bases lining up with TRBD2. This CDR3 region has 15 residues. The germline V gene has CDR1 SGHRS and CDR2 YFSETQ. The V segment lost 2 bases and the J segment 7 bases; nucleotides outside the gene matches: 7. The CDR3 here is CASSFLAGWGNEQFF. In DNA form, the CDR3 reads TGCGCCAGCAGCTTTCTAGCGGGATGGGGGAATGAGCAGTTCTTC. Combining the CDR3 with reference TRBV5-1 and TRBJ2-1 gives the whole variable domain KAGVTQTPRYLIKTRGQQVTLSCSPISGHRSVSWYQQTPGQGLQFLFEYFSETQRNKGNFPGRFSGRQFSNSRSEMNVSTLELGDSALYLCASSFLAGWGNEQFFGPGTRLTVL.

This clonotype came up many times. The chain employs TRBV5-1 and TRBJ2-7; no clear D gene. The CDR3 is 12 amino acids. V was cut by 7 bases and J by 2 bases, with 10 bases left in between. Germline lookup yields CDR1 SGHRS and CDR2 YFSETQ. The DNA of the CDR3 is TGCGCCAGCTCGACCGATACCTACGAGCAGTACTTC. This translates into CASSTDTYEQYF.

In its sample, this clonotype was seen many times. V usage is TRBV7-2 and J usage is TRBJ2-1; 10 bases align to TRBD2. Germline V gene lookup returns CDR1 SGHTA and CDR2 FQGNSA. The trim removed 3 bases at V and 4 bases at J, leaving 3 bases unmatched. This CDR3 is 15 amino acids long. The CDR3 region has the DNA TGTGCCAGCAGCTTTAGCGGGGGGAGGTACAATGAGCAGTTCTTC. This sequence encodes CASSFSGGRYNEQFF.

This clonotype has just a few counts. The gene calls are TRBV18 and TRBJ1-1; D uncertain. The CDR3 runs to 13 residues. Germline CDR1 KGHSH, CDR2 LQKENI. V was pared by 6 bases and J by 1 base, with 9 bases between. The CDR3 nucleotides are TGTGCCAGCTCCGGGTTAGAGAACACTGAAGCTTTCTTT. As protein: CASSGLENTEAFF.

This chain connects TRBV5-1 to TRBJ2-3; TRBD1 might be the D (6 bases). Trimming removed 4 bases from V and 4 bases from J, with 19 bases in between. The CDR3 totals 16 residues. Germline loops: CDR1 SGHRS, CDR2 YFSETQ. The CDR3 loop reads CASSVTQGNRADTQYF. CDR3 coding DNA: TGCGCCAGCAGCGTTACCCAGGGGAATAGGGCAGATACGCAGTATTTT.

This clonotype appeared many times. V gene TRBV9 combines with J gene TRBJ2-1, with TRBD2 as a possible D gene (6 bases). Germline V gene data show CDR1 as SGDLS and CDR2 as YYNGEE. V lost 0 bases, J lost 5 bases, and 12 bases lay in between. The CDR3 has 15 amino acids. CDR3 residues: CASSVAGGVNNEQFF. DNA for the CDR3: TGTGCCAGCAGCGTAGCTGGCGGGGTAAACAATGAGCAGTTCTTC.

This clonotype was observed a handful of times. The rearrangement joins TRBV27 to TRBJ2-3; D ambiguous. CDR3 size: 15 residues. Looked up from germline, CDR1 is MNHEY and CDR2 is SMNVEV (reference sequence). V was pared by 3 bases and J by 0 bases, with 10 bases between. CDR3 nucleotide sequence: TGTGCCAGCAGTTTCTCACCGACTAGCACAGATACGCAGTATTTT. Its protein product is CASSFSPTSTDTQYF.

In this sample, this clonotype turned up a few times. The chain joins TRBV6-5 to TRBJ2-1; D remains ambiguous. CDR1 is MNHEY, CDR2 SVGAGI, per germline. Trimming pared 1 base from V and 2 bases from J, leaving 15 bases between. The CDR3 is made up of 17 amino acids. The CDR3 DNA reads TGTGCCAGCAGTTACTTATATCTCGCCGACACCTACAATGAGCAGTTCTTC. This translates into CASSYLYLADTYNEQFF.

This clonotype was observed many times. V is TRBV6-5 and J is TRBJ2-6; D is ambiguous. V dropped 0 bases and J dropped 2 bases, with 8 bases sitting between them. CDR3 length: 16 amino acids. In germline, CDR1 is MNHEY, CDR2 SVGAGI. The CDR3, as DNA: TGTGCCAGCAGTTACTCTTTAGGGACTGGGGCCAACGTCCTGACTTTC. Protein: CASSYSLGTGANVLTF.

Only a few counts were recorded for this clonotype. The rearrangement joins TRBV12-5 to TRBJ2-7; TRBD1 matches 9 bases. CDR1 is LGHNT and CDR2 is FRNRAP in the germline V gene. The CDR3 has 15 residues. With 3 bases clipped from V and 2 bases from J, the junction kept 5 bases outside the gene matches. The CDR3 reads CASGLTDRGTYEQYF. In DNA, the CDR3 is TGTGCTAGTGGTTTAACGGACAGGGGCACCTACGAGCAGTACTTC.

This clonotype showed up many times. This sequence joins TRBV11-2 and TRBJ1-1; TRBD1 might be the D (5 bases). Germline assignment: CDR1 SGHAT and CDR2 FQNNGV. V was cut by 3 bases and J by 5 bases, with 10 bases left in between. CDR3 length: 13 residues. CDR3: CASSFRERTEAFF. CDR3 sequence (DNA): TGTGCCAGCAGCTTCAGGGAGAGGACTGAAGCTTTCTTT.

The chain recombines TRBV30 with TRBJ2-3; D remains unclear. Between the trimmed V and J ends, which lost 2 bases and 2 bases, there was a span of 11 bases. The CDR3 runs to 14 residues. The germline gives CDR1 GTSNPN, CDR2 SVGIG (reference sequence). In DNA form, the CDR3 reads TGTGCCTGGAGTTTCCTAGGTTCCACAGATACGCAGTATTTT. Translating gives CAWSFLGSTDTQYF.